Sequencing of this TCR beta chain was carried out in a study of shared clonotypes between healthy human individuals. Turning to the study itself: CD4 naive cells filled three plates per donor, CD4 memory three, CD8 naive two and CD8 memory one. Study-wide findings and caveats: Naive subsets usually exceeded memory subsets in estimated richness. Investigators expected sequencing depth to affect clonotype sharing among donors.

Clones were sequenced by immunoSEQ multiplex PCR, and TCRdb holds only the in-frame ones, with some missing. Of under 1 million clones in the sample, just over 95% were seen once. Details on this clone: What it recognizes is unknown.

Naive CD8 cells were CD45RO-negative, positively selected for CCR7, excluding terminally differentiated effector memory CD45RA+ cells. The sample consisted of naive CD8+ T cells sorted from blood. The source is a man aged 30-40 years in good health.

In DNA form, the CDR3 reads TGTGCCAGCAGCTTGGATCTCGGTAAGCAGTTCTTC. Its translation: CASSLDLGKQFF. The genes are TRBV5-4 and TRBJ2-1; D is ambiguous. V lost 0 bases and J lost 11, with 9 bases in between. CDR1 and CDR2 (germline): SGHNT, YYREEE (reference sequence). The CDR3 consists of 12 residues.